The next 17 T cell receptor beta chains were all read from a single sample in a study of blood T cell repertoires in COVID-19. Using immunoSEQ multiplex PCR, the repertoire was profiled, and TCRdb retains in-frame clones only, with some absent. The sample includes fewer than 300,000 clones, 85% of them seen just once. The sequencing input was peripheral blood. The source is a human donor in a cohort sampled during active COVID-19.

CDR3 loop: CASSLSSPQDTQYF. DNA for the CDR3: TGTGCCAGCAGCTTGTCTTCACCACAAGATACGCAGTATTTT. The V and J genes are TRBV5-4 and TRBJ2-3, with no clear D. Germline V gene lookup returns CDR1 SGHNT and CDR2 YYREEE (reference sequence). V shed 1 base and J shed 5 bases, with 11 bases lying between them. There are 14 residues in the CDR3. Full variable domain (outside the CDR3, taken from reference TRBV5-4 and TRBJ2-3): ETGVTQSPTHLIKTRGQQVTLRCSSQSGHNTVSWYQQALGQGPQFIFQYYREEENGRGNFPPRFSGLQFPNYSSELNVNALELDDSALYLCASSLSSPQDTQYFGPGTRLTVL.

J is TRBJ1-6 and V is TRBV3-1 (or the pseudogene TRBV3-2), with unresolved D. The CDR3 covers 17 residues. V lost 4 bases, J lost 13 bases, and 26 bases lay in between. Germline V lookup: CDR1 LGHDT, CDR2 YNNKEL (reference sequence). CDR3 amino acids: CASSPLRGSLQASPLHF. CDR3 bases: TGTGCCAGCAGCCCCCTAAGAGGGTCGTTGCAGGCTAGTCCCCTCCACTTT.

The DNA for the CDR3 is TGTGCCAGTTCTGAAACGAGGGCGCCGAACACCGGGGAGCTGTTTTTT. Amino acid sequence: CASSETRAPNTGELFF. The chain combines TRBV19 with TRBJ2-2, with D perhaps matching TRBD2 (5 bases). With 8 bases removed from V and 0 bases from J, the gap between germline ends came to 16 bases. The CDR3 is 16 residues long. Germline CDR1 LNHDA, CDR2 SQIVND (reference sequence).

V is TRBV20-1 and J is TRBJ2-1, with D tentatively TRBD2 (5 bases). Germline assignment: CDR1 DFQATT and CDR2 SNEGSKA (reference sequence). The CDR3 is made up of 15 amino acids. V was cut by 3 bases and J by 1 base, with 13 bases left in between. The CDR3 nucleotides read TGCAGTGCTAGTATCCCGGGATCGTCCTACAATGAGCAGTTCTTC. Translated: CSASIPGSSYNEQFF.

Only a few counts were recorded for this clone. The rearrangement uses TRBV10-3 and TRBJ1-1; D perhaps matches TRBD1 (6 bases). V was cut by 2 bases and J by 0 bases, with 10 bases left in between. Germline V gene lookup returns CDR1 ENHRY and CDR2 SYGVKD. The CDR3 length is 15 residues. The CDR3 loop reads CAISERGTMNTEAFF. In DNA form, the CDR3 reads TGTGCCATCAGTGAGAGAGGGACAATGAACACTGAAGCTTTCTTT.

V gene TRBV14 combines with J gene TRBJ1-2, with D uncertain. Trimming shortened V by 1 base and J by 7 bases, and 16 bases separated the two germline ends. The CDR3 consists of 15 residues. Germline V gene sequence: CDR1 SGHDN, CDR2 FVKESK. DNA for the CDR3: TGTGCCAGCAGCCAAGCTACCGGGATTCCCTCTGGCTACACCTTC. Its translation is CASSQATGIPSGYTF.

The chain uses TRBV6-5 and TRBJ1-1; 7 nucleotides align to TRBD1. Germline assignment: CDR1 MNHEY and CDR2 SVGAGI. Trimming took 6 bases from V and 6 from J; bases not matched to a gene: 4. This CDR3 region has 12 residues. This CDR3 is CASRAGTAEAFF. The CDR3 coding sequence is TGTGCCAGCAGAGCCGGGACAGCTGAAGCTTTCTTT.

V usage is TRBV5-6 and J usage is TRBJ1-1; the D is unclear. Germline V gene sequence: CDR1 SGHDT, CDR2 YYEEEE. Trimming left V 0 bases short and J 5 bases short, with 14 bases between. CDR3 size: 15 residues. The CDR3 reads CASSLAPRISTEAFF. The CDR3 nucleotides read TGTGCCAGCAGCTTGGCTCCCAGGATATCAACTGAAGCTTTCTTT.

This chain joins TRBV19 and TRBJ1-6; no clear D. Trimming took 6 bases from V and 0 from J, leaving 6 bases between them. The germline CDR1 and CDR2 sequences are LNHDA and SQIVND (reference sequence). This CDR3 is 14 amino acids long. In DNA form, the CDR3 reads TGTGCCAGTAGAGAGAGCTCCTATAATTCACCCCTCCACTTT. Protein sequence: CASRESSYNSPLHF.

This chain connects TRBV30 to TRBJ2-7; 7 nucleotides match TRBD1. Germline V lookup: CDR1 GTSNPN, CDR2 SVGIG (reference sequence). V lost 4 bases to trimming and J lost 3 bases; unmatched junction nucleotides: 9. The CDR3 sequence is 14 residues long. The CDR3 reads CAWTGQANFYEQYF. The DNA of the CDR3 is TGTGCCTGGACTGGACAGGCAAATTTCTACGAGCAGTACTTC.

The CDR3 is CASSPPELHPVQYF. Written as DNA, the CDR3 is TGTGCCAGCTCACCACCGGAGCTCCACCCCGTGCAGTACTTC. The chain links TRBV18 to TRBJ2-7; D is unresolved. V lost 0 bases and J 9 bases, leaving 15 bases between the germline ends. CDR3 length: 14 residues. The germline gives CDR1 KGHSH, CDR2 LQKENI.

The chain uses TRBV28 and TRBJ1-2; TRBD1 is a possible D gene (5 bases). With 6 bases removed from V and 8 bases from J, the gap between germline ends came to 13 bases. Germline assignment: CDR1 MDHEN and CDR2 SYDVKM. The CDR3 has 12 residues. The CDR3 here is CASSPGTIGYTF. The CDR3 coding sequence is TGTGCCAGCAGCCCTGGGACTATCGGCTACACCTTC.

The rearrangement uses TRBV28 and TRBJ2-6, with D perhaps matching TRBD1 (6 bases). The V end was cut by 4 bases, the J end by 0 bases, with 7 bases between. Germline V lookup: CDR1 MDHEN, CDR2 SYDVKM. The CDR3 consists of 15 residues. The CDR3: CASSSGDSGANVLTF. CDR3 coding DNA: TGTGCCAGCAGTTCAGGGGACTCTGGGGCCAACGTCCTGACTTTC. The whole variable domain, remainder taken from reference TRBV28 and TRBJ2-6, is DVKVTQSSRYLVKRTGEKVFLECVQDMDHENMFWYRQDPGLGLRLIYFSYDVKMKEKGDIPEGYSVSREKKERFSLILESASTNQTSMYLCASSSGDSGANVLTFGAGSRLTVL.

There are a few counts of this clone. The genes are TRBV19 and TRBJ1-4, with TRBD1 matching over 7 bases. Per germline, CDR1 LNHDA and CDR2 SQIVND (reference sequence). The V and J ends lost 4 bases and 6 bases, in that order; junction bases with no gene match: 8. The CDR3 is made up of 15 amino acids. The CDR3 protein is CASSTQQGPYEKLFF. The CDR3, as DNA: TGTGCCAGTAGTACCCAACAGGGGCCTTATGAAAAACTGTTTTTT. The variable domain in full, completed from reference TRBV19 and TRBJ1-4, reads DGGITQSPKYLFRKEGQNVTLSCEQNLNHDAMYWYRQDPGQGLRLIYYSQIVNDFQKGDIAEGYSVSREKKESFPLTVTSAQKNPTAFYLCASSTQQGPYEKLFFGSGTQLSVL.

Note on this clone: Its ends do not fully match the called genes, so a read error is possible. The CDR3, as DNA: TGTGCAACCAGCCAGGGACTATCCTATGGCTACACCTTC. Protein product: CATSQGLSYGYTF. This sequence joins TRBV15 and TRBJ1-2; D is perhaps TRBD1 (5 bases). This CDR3 has 13 residues. Looked up from germline, CDR1 is LNHNV and CDR2 is YYDKDF (reference sequence).

This clone was observed a single time. The chain uses TRBV3-1 (or the pseudogene TRBV3-2) and TRBJ1-4; tentative D call: TRBD1 (5 bases). Germline V gene lookup returns CDR1 LGHDT and CDR2 YNNKEL (reference sequence). The CDR3 is 14 residues long. V gave up 6 bases and J gave up 8 bases, with 16 bases separating them. As DNA, the CDR3 is TGTGCCAGCAGTCAGGACATAGAGCGAGAAAAACTGTTTTTT. Its protein is CASSQDIEREKLFF.

The chain combines TRBV19 with TRBJ2-1; D call uncertain. Trimming shortened V by 7 bases and J by 5 bases, and 15 bases separated the two germline ends. Germline V gives CDR1 LNHDA, CDR2 SQIVND (reference sequence). The CDR3 loop spans 14 amino acids. The CDR3 sequence: CASNNILAHNEQFF. The DNA for the CDR3 is TGTGCCAGTAACAATATCCTGGCCCACAATGAGCAGTTCTTC. The whole variable domain, filled in from reference TRBV19 and TRBJ2-1, reads DGGITQSPKYLFRKEGQNVTLSCEQNLNHDAMYWYRQDPGQGLRLIYYSQIVNDFQKGDIAEGYSVSREKKESFPLTVTSAQKNPTAFYLCASNNILAHNEQFFGPGTRLTVL.